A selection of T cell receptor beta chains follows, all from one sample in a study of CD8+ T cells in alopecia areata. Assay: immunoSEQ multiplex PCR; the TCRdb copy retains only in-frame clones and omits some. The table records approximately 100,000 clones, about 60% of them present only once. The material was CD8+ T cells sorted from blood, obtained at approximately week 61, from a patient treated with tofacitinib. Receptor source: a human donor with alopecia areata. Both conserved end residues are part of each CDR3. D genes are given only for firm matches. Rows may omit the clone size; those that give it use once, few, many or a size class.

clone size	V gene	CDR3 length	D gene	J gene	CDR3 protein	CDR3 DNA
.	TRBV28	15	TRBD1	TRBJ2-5	CASRTGQGTRGTQYF	TGTGCCAGCAGAACGGGACAGGGAACAAGAGGGACCCAGTACTTC
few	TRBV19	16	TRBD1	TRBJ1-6	CASSPPGQGVRSPLHF	TGTGCCAGTAGTCCCCCCGGACAGGGAGTAAGATCACCCCTCCACTTT
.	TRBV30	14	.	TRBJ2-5	CAWSKVGPQETQYF	TGTGCCTGGAGTAAAGTGGGGCCCCAAGAGACCCAGTACTTC
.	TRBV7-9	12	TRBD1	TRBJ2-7	CASSRTGYEQYF	TGTGCCAGCAGCCGGACAGGGTACGAGCAGTACTTC
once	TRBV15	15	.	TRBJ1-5	CATSRDLAPNQPQHF	TGTGCCACCAGCAGAGACTTAGCTCCCAATCAGCCCCAGCATTTT
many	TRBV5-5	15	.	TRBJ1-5	CASSWEQGINQPQHF	TGTGCCAGCAGCTGGGAACAGGGAATCAATCAGCCCCAGCATTTT
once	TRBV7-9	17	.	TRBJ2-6	CASSFGSVTSGANVLTF	TGTGCCAGCAGCTTCGGCAGTGTAACCTCTGGGGCCAACGTCCTGACTTTC
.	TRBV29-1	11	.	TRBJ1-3	CSGDSRGTIYF	TGCAGCGGTGACAGCCGAGGCACCATATATTTT
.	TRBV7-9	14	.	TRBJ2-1	CASRAETSGDEQFF	TGTGCCAGCAGGGCAGAGACTAGTGGGGATGAGCAGTTCTTC
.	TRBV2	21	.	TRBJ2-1	CASAREGQGFTAFAPYNEQFF	TGTGCCAGCGCCCGAGAAGGGCAGGGTTTCACGGCTTTCGCTCCTTACAATGAGCAGTTCTTC
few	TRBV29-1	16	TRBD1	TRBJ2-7	CSVVGLDRAPSYEQYF	TGCAGCGTTGTGGGACTGGACAGGGCGCCTTCCTACGAGCAGTACTTC
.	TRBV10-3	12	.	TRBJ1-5	CAHRGLGQPQHF	TGTGCACATCGGGGGTTGGGTCAGCCCCAGCATTTT
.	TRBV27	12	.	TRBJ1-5	CASRQGNQPQHF	TGTGCCAGCAGGCAGGGTAATCAGCCCCAGCATTTT
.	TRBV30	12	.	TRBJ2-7	CAWSADGYEQYF	TGTGCCTGGAGTGCGGACGGCTACGAGCAGTACTTC
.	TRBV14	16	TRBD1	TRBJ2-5	CASSQWPGQQQETQYF	TGTGCCAGCAGCCAATGGCCGGGACAGCAGCAAGAGACCCAGTACTTC
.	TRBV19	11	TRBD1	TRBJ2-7	CARPGGDEQYF	TGTGCCAGGCCAGGGGGCGACGAGCAGTACTTC
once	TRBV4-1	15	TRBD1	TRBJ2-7	CASSQEGTGAYEQYF	TGCGCCAGCAGCCAAGAAGGAACAGGGGCCTACGAGCAGTACTTC
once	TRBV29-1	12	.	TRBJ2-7	CSVEARRHEQYF	TGCAGCGTTGAAGCGCGGCGACACGAGCAGTACTTC
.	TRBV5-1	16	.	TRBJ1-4	CASSPGDWPSGEKLFF	TGCGCCAGCAGCCCGGGGGACTGGCCGAGCGGTGAAAAACTGTTTTTT
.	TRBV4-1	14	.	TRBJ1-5	CASSQDQGNQPQHF	TGCGCCAGCAGCCAAGATCAGGGGAATCAGCCCCAGCATTTT
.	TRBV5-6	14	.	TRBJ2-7	CASSRGRGLDEQYF	TGTGCCAGCAGCCGCGGGCGGGGGCTGGACGAGCAGTACTTC
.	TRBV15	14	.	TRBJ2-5	CATSRDWRAETQYF	TGTGCCACCAGCAGGGATTGGCGGGCCGAGACCCAGTACTTC
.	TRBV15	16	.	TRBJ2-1	CATSEPTGSSYNEQFF	TGTGCCACCAGCGAGCCGACAGGAAGCTCCTACAATGAGCAGTTCTTC
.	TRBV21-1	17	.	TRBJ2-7	CASRNRTGTGGLYEQYF	TGTGCCAGCAGGAACCGAACCGGGACAGGGGGTCTATACGAGCAGTACTTC
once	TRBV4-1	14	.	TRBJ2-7	CASSQDRISYEQYF	TGCGCCAGCAGCCAAGACAGAATCTCCTACGAGCAGTACTTC
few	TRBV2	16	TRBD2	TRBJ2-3	CASSQGRGGSTDTQYF	TGTGCCAGCAGCCAGGGGCGCGGGGGGAGCACAGATACGCAGTATTTT
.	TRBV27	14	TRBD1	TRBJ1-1	CASSLGTGYTEAFF	TGTGCCAGCAGTTTAGGGACAGGTTACACTGAAGCTTTCTTT
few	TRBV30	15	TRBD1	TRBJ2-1	CAWSVARGSYNEQFF	TGTGCCTGGAGTGTGGCCAGGGGGTCCTACAATGAGCAGTTCTTC
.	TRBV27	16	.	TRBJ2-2	CASSPGRGLGTGELFF	TGTGCCAGCAGCCCAGGACGGGGTTTGGGCACCGGGGAGCTGTTTTTT
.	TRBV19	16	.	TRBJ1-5	CASKPGELGIDQPQHF	TGTGCCAGTAAGCCAGGGGAGTTAGGAATAGATCAGCCCCAGCATTTT
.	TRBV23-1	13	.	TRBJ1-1	CASSPKKNTEAFF	TGCGCCAGCAGTCCAAAAAAGAACACTGAAGCTTTCTTT
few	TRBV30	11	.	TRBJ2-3	CAWRLGDTQYF	TGTGCCTGGAGGTTGGGAGATACGCAGTATTTT
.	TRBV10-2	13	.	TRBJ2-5	CASSVDRQETQYF	TGCGCCAGCAGTGTCGACAGACAAGAGACCCAGTACTTC
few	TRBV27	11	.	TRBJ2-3	CASGRTDTQYF	TGTGCCAGCGGAAGGACAGATACGCAGTATTTT
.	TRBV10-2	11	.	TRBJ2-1	CASMNGNEQFF	TGCGCCAGCATGAACGGCAATGAGCAGTTCTTC
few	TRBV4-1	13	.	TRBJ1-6	CASSYGRISPLHF	TGCGCCAGCAGCTACGGACGGATTTCACCCCTCCACTTT
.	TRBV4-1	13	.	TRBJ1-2	CASSQDQGYGYTF	TGCGCCAGCAGCCAAGATCAGGGTTATGGCTACACCTTC
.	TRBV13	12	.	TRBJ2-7	CASRVGTYEQYF	TGTGCCAGCAGAGTGGGGACCTACGAGCAGTACTTC
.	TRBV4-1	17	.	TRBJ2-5	CASSQDLGGVSWKTQYF	TGCGCCAGCAGCCAAGATCTCGGTGGGGTATCTTGGAAGACCCAGTACTTC
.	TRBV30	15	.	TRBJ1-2	CAFHTVSRGNYGYTF	TGTGCCTTTCATACTGTGTCCAGGGGAAACTATGGCTACACCTTC
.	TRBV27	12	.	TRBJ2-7	CASSSQGYEQYF	TGTGCCAGCAGTTCCCAGGGGTACGAGCAGTACTTC
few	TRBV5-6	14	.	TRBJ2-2	CASSPGWGAGELFF	TGTGCCAGCAGCCCTGGGTGGGGAGCCGGGGAGCTGTTTTTT
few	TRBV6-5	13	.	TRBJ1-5	CASAGEDNQPQHF	TGTGCCAGCGCAGGGGAGGATAATCAGCCCCAGCATTTT
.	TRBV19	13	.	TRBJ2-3	CASSIVLADTQYF	TGTGCCAGTAGTATAGTTCTGGCAGATACGCAGTATTTT